This T cell receptor (beta chain) originates from a study of blood T cell repertoires in COVID-19. About the study: Donors in the United States, Italy and Spain gave samples during acute or convalescent COVID-19.

Per the original methods: Reference gene primer amplification yielded estimated nucleated cell counts. Sequenced by immunoSEQ multiplex PCR; TCRdb stores in-frame clones only, minus some. D and trimming come from the DNA, and the V and J calls and clone size come from that table. The repertoire holds over 150,000 clones, with approximately 81% as singletons. The CDR3 is made up of 13 amino acids. Per germline, CDR1 MNHEY and CDR2 SVGAGI. Trimming at V came to 5 bases and at J to 5 bases, leaving 5 bases not matched to a gene. As concerns this clone: Other nucleotide sequences from this sample produce the same CDR3.

The chain uses TRBV6-5 and TRBJ1-1; 7 bases agree with TRBD1. The specimen was peripheral blood. The sequence came from a man between 18 and 35 years old with active or convalescent COVID-19. CDR3 loop: CASSRTGVTEAFF. DNA for the CDR3: TGTGCCAGCAGTCGAACAGGGGTGACTGAAGCTTTCTTT.